These 8 T cell receptor beta chains came from one sample sequenced in a study of CD4+ T cells in melanoma. The data were produced by immunoSEQ multiplex PCR, yet TCRdb's version contains in-frame clones alone and is incomplete. The sample contains about 140,000 clones, approximately 91% of which appear only once. The receptors stem from a human donor with melanoma.

V gene TRBV5-4 combines with J gene TRBJ2-3; 8 bases are a match to TRBD2. CDR3 size: 15 residues. CDR1 SGHNT and CDR2 YYREEE come from the germline V gene (reference sequence). The ends lost 3 bases at V and 4 bases at J; junction bases unmatched: 7. In DNA form, the CDR3 reads TGTGCCAGCAGCTCGGGGGGGCCGACTCCAGATACGCAGTATTTT. As protein: CASSSGGPTPDTQYF. Full variable domain (remainder filled in from reference TRBV5-4 and TRBJ2-3): ETGVTQSPTHLIKTRGQQVTLRCSSQSGHNTVSWYQQALGQGPQFIFQYYREEENGRGNFPPRFSGLQFPNYSSELNVNALELDDSALYLCASSSGGPTPDTQYFGPGTRLTVL.

The chain joins TRBV4-2 to TRBJ2-3; 7 bases fit TRBD2. V lost 4 bases and J lost 3; bases outside the gene matches: 10. Germline V gene lookup returns CDR1 LGHNA and CDR2 YNFKEQ. CDR3 length: 16 residues. The CDR3, as DNA: TGTGCCAGCAGCCTGCAACCTGGGACTACGACAGATACGCAGTATTTT. Its translation is CASSLQPGTTTDTQYF.

The CDR3 region is CASSLSGPSSGAFSEQYF. DNA of the CDR3: TGTGCCAGCAGCTTATCCGGCCCCTCTAGCGGGGCATTCTCCGAGCAGTACTTC. The chain links TRBV7-3 to TRBJ2-7; TRBD2 matches at 9 bases. The ends lost 2 bases at V and 6 bases at J; junction bases unmatched: 17. This CDR3 spans 18 amino acids. CDR1 SGHTA and CDR2 FQGTGA come from the germline V gene. The full variable domain, completed using reference TRBV7-3 and TRBJ2-7, is GAGVSQTPSNKVTEKGKYVELRCDPISGHTALYWYRQSLGQGPEFLIYFQGTGAADDSGLPNDRFFAVRPEGSVSTLKIQRTERGDSAVYLCASSLSGPSSGAFSEQYFGPGTRLTVT.

The rearrangement joins TRBV7-9 to TRBJ1-1; D is uncertain. V was cut by 2 bases and J by 3 bases, with 7 bases left in between. This CDR3 has 13 residues. The V gene's germline CDR1 is SEHNR and CDR2 FQNEAQ (reference sequence). CDR3 sequence (DNA): TGTGCCAGCAGCTTAATGCTAGACACTGAAGCTTTCTTT. Its translation: CASSLMLDTEAFF. The whole variable domain, filled in from reference TRBV7-9 and TRBJ1-1, reads DTGVSQNPRHKITKRGQNVTFRCDPISEHNRLYWYRQTLGQGPEFLTYFQNEAQLEKSRLLSDRFSAERPKGSFSTLEIQRTEQGDSAMYLCASSLMLDTEAFFGQGTRLTVV.

The J gene is TRBJ2-1, the V gene TRBV27; 7 bases align to TRBD2. V lost 4 bases to trimming and J lost 0 bases; unmatched junction nucleotides: 3. This CDR3 is built from 15 residues. The V gene's germline CDR1 is MNHEY and CDR2 SMNVEV (reference sequence). CDR3 sequence: CASSWEGSSYNEQFF. In DNA, the CDR3 is TGTGCCAGCAGTTGGGAGGGGAGCTCCTACAATGAGCAGTTCTTC.

J is TRBJ2-1 and V is TRBV11-2; D is perhaps TRBD2 (5 bases). Germline V gene lookup returns CDR1 SGHAT and CDR2 FQNNGV. The CDR3 has 13 residues. Trimming cost V 5 bases and J 7 bases, with 12 bases left between them. In DNA form, the CDR3 reads TGTGCCAGCAGCCAAGAACGGGGAAATGAGCAGTTCTTC. It encodes CASSQERGNEQFF.

The CDR3 nucleotides read TGTGCCAGCAGCCGTGCTGGCGGGCCGGGGAATGAGCAGTTCTTC. It yields the protein CASSRAGGPGNEQFF. The chain couples TRBV7-3 to TRBJ2-1, with a possible D match to TRBD2 (5 bases). CDR1 and CDR2 from the germline V gene are SGHTA and FQGTGA. V was cut by 5 bases and J by 7 bases, with 18 bases left in between. CDR3 size: 15 residues.

The genes are TRBV5-8 and TRBJ2-3; TRBD1 is a possible D gene (6 bases). This CDR3 region has 16 residues. Trimming took 4 bases from V and 0 from J, leaving 15 bases between them. The germline V gene encodes CDR1 SGHTS and CDR2 YDEGEE. The CDR3 region has the DNA TGTGCCAGCAGCCTAGGACAGCGTACTAGCACAGATACGCAGTATTTT. Translation: CASSLGQRTSTDTQYF.